This T cell receptor beta chain was sequenced for a study of blood T cell repertoires in COVID-19. As for the study in general: Acute-phase and convalescent COVID-19 samples originated in the United States, Italy and Spain. PBMCs, B-cell-depleted T cells, or T cells were the source of the cDNA or gDNA that made up the material.

Original analysis: Estimated nucleated cell counts came from reference gene primer amplification. Clones were sequenced by immunoSEQ multiplex PCR, and TCRdb holds only the in-frame ones, with some missing. D and trimming come from the DNA, and the V and J calls and clone size come from that table. Seen here are about 26,000 clones, about four fifths observed once, and the top ten hold 25% to 35%. Specimen: peripheral blood. This clonotype originated in a human donor in a cohort sampled during active COVID-19.

The chain's CDR3 is CASSVVSSGGADTQYF. DNA of the CDR3: TGTGCCAGCAGCGTAGTGTCTAGCGGGGGAGCAGATACGCAGTATTTT. The chain employs TRBV9 and TRBJ2-3; 10 bases align to TRBD2. There are 16 residues in the CDR3. CDR1 SGDLS and CDR2 YYNGEE come from the germline V gene. The V and J ends lost 0 bases and 4 bases, in that order; junction bases with no gene match: 5.